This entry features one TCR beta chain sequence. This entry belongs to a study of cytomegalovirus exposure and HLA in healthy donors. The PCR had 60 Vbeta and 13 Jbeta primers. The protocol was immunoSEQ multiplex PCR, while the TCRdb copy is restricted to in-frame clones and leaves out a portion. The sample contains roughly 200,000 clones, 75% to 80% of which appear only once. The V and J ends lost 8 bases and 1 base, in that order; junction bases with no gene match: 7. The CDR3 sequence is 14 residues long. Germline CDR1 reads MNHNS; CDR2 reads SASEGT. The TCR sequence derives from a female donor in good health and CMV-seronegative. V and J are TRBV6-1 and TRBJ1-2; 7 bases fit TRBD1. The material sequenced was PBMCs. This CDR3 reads CASWTGLINYGYTF. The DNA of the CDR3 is TGTGCCAGCTGGACAGGCCTAATTAACTATGGCTACACCTTC.